This T cell receptor beta chain derives from a study of shared clonotypes between healthy human individuals. Overall study findings and caveats: Clonotypes which were not shared had lower generation probabilities than clonotypes that all four donors shared. The genetic and exposure-history diversity represented was limited by few donors. Only blood samples were collected, and tissue repertoires likely differ.

This CDR3 is built from 16 residues. Germline assignment: CDR1 MGHDK and CDR2 SYGVNS. V shed 1 base and J 4 bases; nucleotides not matched to a gene: 6. TCRdb's table, derived via immunoSEQ multiplex PCR, lists solely in-frame clones and lacks some. Of about 2.4 million clones in the sample, approximately 94% were seen once. This clone was counted a single time. What it binds is not known. A CD45RA-negative memory subset and a CD45RA+ naive subset were separated from the CD4+ cells. The rearrangement uses TRBV25-1 and TRBJ2-1; TRBD2 agrees at 8 bases. The origin of this receptor is a man between 18 and 29 years old in good health. Some clones in this sample may be carry-over from other donors' samples. The sequenced material came from naive CD4+ T cells from PBMCs. Stated subset: CD45RA+ positively selected. The CDR3 loop is CASSESGGRTYNEQFF. CDR3 coding DNA: TGTGCCAGCAGTGAATCTGGCGGGAGGACGTACAATGAGCAGTTCTTC.